This TCR beta chain comes out of a study of control samples from healthy donors and cancer patients. The protocol was immunoSEQ multiplex PCR, while the TCRdb copy is restricted to in-frame clones and leaves out a portion. The top ten clones hold 10% to 15% of a sample with about 270,000 clones, 82% of them seen once. The CDR3 contains 18 residues. With V trimmed by 0 bases and J by 4 bases, 8 bases remained unmatched. Germline V gives CDR1 SGDLS, CDR2 YYNGEE. This chain connects TRBV9 to TRBJ2-2, with TRBD2 matching 11 bases. Material for sequencing was PBMCs. The origin of this receptor is a woman aged 55-75 years with lung cancer. CDR3 bases: TGTGCCAGCAGCGTAGGGATAGCGGGAGGGCCGGGCACCGGGGAGCTGTTTTTT. Protein product: CASSVGIAGGPGTGELFF. The variable domain in full, completed from reference TRBV9 and TRBJ2-2, reads DSGVTQTPKHLITATGQRVTLRCSPRSGDLSVYWYQQSLDQGLQFLIQYYNGEERAKGNILERFSAQQFPDLHSELNLSSLELGDSALYFCASSVGIAGGPGTGELFFGEGSRLTVL.